The rows below give T cell receptor beta chains drawn from one sample of a study of T cells in Graves' hyperthyroidism and ophthalmopathy. TCRdb passed the multiplex PCR reads through MiXCR, listing each CDR3 protein once. The sample consists of 550,000 to 600,000 distinct CDR3 sequences, more than 13% of them appearing once. What was sequenced was blood. Every receptor here comes from a woman aged 18-30 years with Graves' ophthalmopathy. Each CDR3 is given with its conserved first and last residue. Each record gives: J gene, clone size, D gene, V gene, CDR3 DNA, CDR3 protein. D genes are given only for firm matches. Some rows have no size entry. The others give once, few or many, or a class for an expanded clone.

TRBJ2-7 . . TRBV19 TGTGCCAGTAGTATATCAGGTTCCTTGAGCAACGAGCAGTACTTC CASSISGSLSNEQYF
TRBJ2-1 many TRBD1 TRBV20-1 TGCAGTGCTAGAGATTGGGGCAGGGGGCGCGACAATGAGCAGTTCTTC CSARDWGRGRDNEQFF
TRBJ2-7 many TRBD2 TRBV6-5 TGTGCCAGCAGTTACTCGACCGGGACTAGCGACTCCTACGAGCAGTACTTC CASSYSTGTSDSYEQYF
TRBJ2-3 . TRBD1 TRBV29-1 TGCAGCGTTAACAGGGGCCACACAGATACGCAGTATTTT CSVNRGHTDTQYF
TRBJ2-1 . TRBD2 TRBV2 TGTGCCAGCAGGGGGACTAGCGGGAGTTGGGATGAGCAGTTCTTC CASRGTSGSWDEQFF
TRBJ1-4 . . TRBV27 TGTGCCAGCAGTTTTCTTGATAGGTCAACTAATGAAAAACTGTTTTTT CASSFLDRSTNEKLFF
TRBJ1-1 many . TRBV2 TGTGCCAGCAAGAACCGATGGATGAACACTGAAGCTTTCTTT CASKNRWMNTEAFF
TRBJ1-3 . . TRBV30 TGTGCCTGGAGTGGGTCGGGAAACACCATATATTTT CAWSGSGNTIYF
TRBJ1-2 many . TRBV6-1 TGTGCCAGCAGTGAAGGGCTCTATGGCTACACCTTC CASSEGLYGYTF
TRBJ1-1 many . TRBV18 TGTGCCAGCTCACCTTACAGGGTTCAAACTGAAGCTTTCTTT CASSPYRVQTEAFF
TRBJ1-4 . TRBD1 TRBV30 TGTGCCTGTGAGGGGGCAGAAAAACTGTTTTTT CACEGAEKLFF
TRBJ2-5 many . TRBV13 TGTGCCAGCAGCACACGACCGGCGGAGACCCAGTACTTC CASSTRPAETQYF
TRBJ1-2 few . TRBV20-1 TGCAGTGCCACCGGGGGGGGGGCCGGCTATGGCTACACCTTC CSATGGGAGYGYTF
TRBJ2-1 few . TRBV20-1 TGCAGTGCTAGGGGGAGTAGGGGCAATGAGCAGTTCTTC CSARGSRGNEQFF
TRBJ2-1 . TRBD2 TRBV20-1 TGCAGTGCTAGCGCCCTCGGAGCGGGGTTAAACAATGAGCAGTTCTTC CSASALGAGLNNEQFF
TRBJ1-5 . . TRBV18 TGTGCCAGCTCACCAGGGGGCGTGGGTAGCTATCAGCCCCAGCATTTT CASSPGGVGSYQPQHF
TRBJ1-5 . . TRBV7-9 TGTGCCAGCAGTCATTCAGTCGGAAATCAGCCCCAGCATTTT CASSHSVGNQPQHF
TRBJ2-7 many TRBD2 TRBV11-2 TGTGCCAGCAGCCCCCTAGCGGGCCTCGCCTCCTACGAGCAGTACTTC CASSPLAGLASYEQYF
TRBJ2-7 many TRBD2 TRBV27 TGTGCCAGCAGTTTGGCTAGCGGGCCTTCCTACGAGCAGTACTTC CASSLASGPSYEQYF
TRBJ1-1 once . TRBV14 TGTGCCAGCAGCCCAGTCCCGACGAGCACAACTTTCTTT CASSPVPTSTTFF
TRBJ1-5 few TRBD1 TRBV19 TGTGCCAGCGCCGACAGGGTCGGTCAGCCCCAGCATTTT CASADRVGQPQHF
TRBJ2-1 many . TRBV18 TGTGCCAGCTCACCAAGAGAGGGGAGCTCCTACAATGAGCAGTTCTTC CASSPREGSSYNEQFF
TRBJ1-5 few . TRBV27 TGTGCCAGCAGTCCCCTTCAGGGGAGGTATAATCAGCCCCAGCATTTT CASSPLQGRYNQPQHF